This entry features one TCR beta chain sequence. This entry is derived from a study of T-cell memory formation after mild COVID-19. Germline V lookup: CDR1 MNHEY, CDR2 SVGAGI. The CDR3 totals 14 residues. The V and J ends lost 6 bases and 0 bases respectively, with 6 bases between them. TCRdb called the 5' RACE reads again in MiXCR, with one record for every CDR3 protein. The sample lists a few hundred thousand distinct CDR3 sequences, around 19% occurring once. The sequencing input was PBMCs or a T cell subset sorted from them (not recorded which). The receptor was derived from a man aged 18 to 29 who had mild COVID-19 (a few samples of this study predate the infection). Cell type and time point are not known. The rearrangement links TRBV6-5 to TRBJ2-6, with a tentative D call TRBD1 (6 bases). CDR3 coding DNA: TGTGCCAGCAGACAGGGCTCTGGGGCCAACGTCCTGACTTTC. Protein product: CASRQGSGANVLTF.